This TCR beta chain was documented in a study of blood T cell repertoires in COVID-19. Sequencing was performed with immunoSEQ multiplex PCR; in TCRdb, only in-frame clones are kept and a portion is missing. The table lists about 140,000 clones, 79% of them singletons. This clone was detected a few times. This CDR3 has 15 amino acids. V lost 4 bases and J lost 8; bases outside the gene matches: 10. Per the germline V gene, CDR1 is KGHSH and CDR2 is LQKENI. The chain links TRBV18 to TRBJ2-4, with 8 nucleotides matching TRBD2. The sequencing input was peripheral blood. This clonotype was obtained from a man between 60 and 75 years old with acute or convalescent COVID-19. The CDR3 DNA follows: TGTGCCAGCTCACTAGCGGGAATGGGGAAGGACATTCAGTACTTC. Encoded protein: CASSLAGMGKDIQYF.